The 19 T cell receptor beta chains in this list originate from one sample, sequenced in a study of glioma-infiltrating T cells. Using RNA template, CDR3s of TCR alpha and beta were amplified with iRepertoire arm-PCR. TCRdb fed the multiplex PCR reads into MiXCR, producing one record per CDR3 protein. The sample has around 390,000 distinct CDR3 sequences; around 38% are singletons. The sequenced sample consisted of glioma tissue, nonneoplastic brain tissue, or PBMCs (not recorded which). The origin of the receptors is a human donor with low-grade glioma or glioblastoma, undergoing nonglioma brain surgery, or in good health (not recorded which).

Concerning this clonotype: One end of the junction does not line up with germline, which may come from a read error. The chain joins TRBV6-2 or TRBV6-3 to TRBJ2-3; 7 bases are a match to TRBD1. The CDR3 is 14 amino acids. The germline CDR1 and CDR2 sequences are MNHEY and SVGEGT. The CDR3 DNA follows: TGTGCCAGCCGACAGGGTGAGGGGGCAGATACGCGGTATTTT. Its translation: CASRQGEGADTRYF.

The chain uses TRBV7-9 and TRBJ1-2, with TRBD1 matching 11 bases. The CDR3 has 15 residues. V was pared by 1 base and J by 9 bases, with 7 bases of the junction left unmatched. CDR1 and CDR2 from the germline V gene are SEHNR and FQNEAQ (reference sequence). The CDR3 is CASSLDWTGGRSYTF. The DNA of the CDR3 is TGTGCCAGCAGCTTAGATTGGACAGGGGGCAGGAGCTACACCTTC.

As concerns this clonotype: A much larger clone is a single base away; this may be a read error. The chain uses TRBV28 and TRBJ2-3; D gene ambiguous. Deletions cut 6 bases from V and 5 bases from J, with 12 bases between. The germline CDR1 and CDR2 sequences are MDHEN and SYDVKM. CDR3 length equals 13 residues. CDR3 amino acids: CASSPDGKDTQYF. CDR3 in DNA: TGTGCCAGCAGCCCGGACGGCAAAGATACGCAGTATTTT. The full variable domain, rest sourced from reference TRBV28 and TRBJ2-3, is DVKVTQSSRYLVKRTGEKVFLECVQDMDHENMFWYRQDPGLGLRLIYFSYDVKMKEKGDIPEGYSVSREKKERFSLILESASTNQTSMYLCASSPDGKDTQYFGPGTRLTVL.

This clonotype was detected a few times. This chain's CDR3 is CASSLVPRDRGLGGADTQYF. CDR3 DNA: TGTGCCAGCAGTTTAGTGCCCCGGGACAGGGGACTTGGAGGGGCAGATACGCAGTATTTT. This chain joins TRBV12-3 or TRBV12-4 and TRBJ2-3; 10 nucleotides line up with TRBD1. Unmatched junction bases numbered 17, after V lost 1 base and J lost 4 bases. The CDR3 contains 20 residues.

This chain joins TRBV20-1 and TRBJ2-7, with 10 bases identical to TRBD1. The CDR3 has 13 residues. With V trimmed by 6 bases and J by 5 bases, 7 bases remained unmatched. CDR1 and CDR2 (germline): DFQATT, SNEGSKA (reference sequence). Here the CDR3 DNA reads TGCAGTGCCCCGGGACAGGGGTCCAACGAGCAGTACTTC. Its translation: CSAPGQGSNEQYF.

The chain uses TRBV7-6 and TRBJ2-3; 9 nucleotides line up with TRBD2. The CDR3 is 15 residues long. Germline CDR1 and CDR2: SGHVS and FNYEAQ. J gave up 4 bases and V 2 bases, and 4 bases lay outside the gene matches. In DNA form, the CDR3 reads TGTGCCAGCAGCTTAAGCGGGAGGATCGCAGATACGCAGTATTTT. Amino acid sequence: CASSLSGRIADTQYF.

As regards this clonotype: An end of the junction differs from the germline gene, which may be a read error. This chain connects TRBV19 to TRBJ1-1; D is perhaps TRBD1 (5 bases). Per germline, CDR1 LNHDA and CDR2 SQIVND (reference sequence). CDR3 length: 14 residues. The CDR3 sequence is CASSARVLDTESFF. CDR3 DNA: TGTGCCAGTAGTGCCAGGGTATTGGACACTGAATCTTTCTTT.

The chain couples TRBV20-1 to TRBJ2-1; possible D gene TRBD2, 6 bases. The germline gives CDR1 DFQATT, CDR2 SNEGSKA (reference sequence). V gave up 1 base and J gave up 2 bases, with 15 bases separating them. CDR3 length equals 16 residues. The CDR3 DNA follows: TGCAGTGCTAGAGGGGGGAGGAGTGGCCCCTACAATGAGCAGTTCTTC. Translation: CSARGGRSGPYNEQFF.

This rearrangement joins TRBV20-1 to TRBJ2-3, with 12 bases identical to TRBD2. This CDR3 contains 19 residues. J gave up 1 base and V 2 bases, and 13 bases lay outside the gene matches. Germline assignment: CDR1 DFQATT and CDR2 SNEGSKA (reference sequence). CDR3 sequence: CSARTRASGRDWGTDTQYF. CDR3 sequence (DNA): TGCAGTGCTAGAACCAGAGCTAGCGGGAGGGATTGGGGCACAGATACGCAGTATTTT.

This clonotype was detected a few times. The J gene is TRBJ2-2, the V gene TRBV4-1; no clear D gene. Germline values: CDR1 MGHRA, CDR2 YSYEKL. CDR3 size: 15 residues. V shed 0 bases and J shed 5 bases, with 10 bases lying between them. The CDR3 DNA reads as TGCGCCAGCAGCCAAGAGGTCATTGGGACCGGGGAGCTGTTTTTT. Its translation: CASSQEVIGTGELFF.

Points on this clonotype: This could be a read error, since a much larger clone is one nucleotide away. This CDR3 is CSPSGNEQFF. In DNA form, the CDR3 reads TGCAGTCCCTCCGGCAATGAGCAGTTCTTC. V is TRBV20-1 and J is TRBJ2-1; D uncertain. CDR1 DFQATT and CDR2 SNEGSKA come from the germline V gene (reference sequence). V shed 8 bases and J shed 6 bases, with 8 bases lying between them. This CDR3 is built from 10 residues.

CDR3 region: CASSSRTGVNEQFF. For the CDR3, the DNA is TGTGCCAGCAGTTCCCGGACAGGTGTCAATGAGCAGTTCTTC. This chain connects TRBV12-3 or TRBV12-4 to TRBJ2-1, with 7 bases lining up with TRBD1. With V trimmed by 4 bases and J by 6 bases, 6 bases remained unmatched. The length of the CDR3 is 14 residues.

This clonotype was recorded many times. The genes are TRBV27 and TRBJ2-3; D perhaps matches TRBD1 (5 bases). Germline CDR1 reads MNHEY; CDR2 reads SMNVEV (reference sequence). The CDR3 spans 16 residues. V was trimmed by 5 bases and J by 3 bases, leaving 18 bases between them. In DNA form, the CDR3 reads TGTGCCAGCAGTCCCATCGGATTTGCAGGGACAGATACGCAGTATTTT. Protein product: CASSPIGFAGTDTQYF.

This rearrangement joins TRBV18 to TRBJ2-7; 8 bases fit TRBD1. V lost 3 bases to trimming and J lost 6 bases; unmatched junction nucleotides: 1. The CDR3 extends over 12 amino acids. Germline V gene sequence: CDR1 KGHSH, CDR2 LQKENI. The CDR3 region has the DNA TGTGCCAGCTCACCTGACAGGGGCGAGCAGTACTTC. It codes for CASSPDRGEQYF.

This clonotype has just a few counts. The V and J genes are TRBV20-1 and TRBJ1-3; D unresolved. The CDR3 runs to 12 residues. The germline V gene has CDR1 DFQATT and CDR2 SNEGSKA (reference sequence). The V end lost 5 bases, the J end lost 5 bases, and 10 bases lay between the germline ends. The CDR3 DNA reads as TGCAGTGCTCGGGAATTTCGAAACACCATATATTTT. This codes for CSAREFRNTIYF.

The J gene is TRBJ2-5, the V gene TRBV20-1; the match to TRBD2 covers 9 bases. Germline V gives CDR1 DFQATT, CDR2 SNEGSKA (reference sequence). CDR3 length: 15 amino acids. V lost 2 bases, J lost 4 bases, and 8 bases stayed unmatched. The CDR3 coding sequence is TGCAGTGCTAGATCTTTGACTAGCGGAATAGAGACCCAGTACTTC. Protein product: CSARSLTSGIETQYF.

The chain uses TRBV4-2 and TRBJ2-3; D is possibly TRBD2 (6 bases). V was shortened by 3 bases and J by 2 bases, with 9 bases between the two germline ends. Germline loops: CDR1 LGHNA, CDR2 YNFKEQ. This CDR3 is built from 14 residues. DNA of the CDR3: TGTGCCAGCAGCCAGGAGGGCATCACAGATACGCAGTATTTT. This gives the protein CASSQEGITDTQYF.

This clonotype turned up a few times. This may stem from a read error, because a much larger clone lies one nucleotide away. The chain couples TRBV6-9 to TRBJ2-3, with D hard to call. Germline V gene data show CDR1 as MNHGY and CDR2 as SVAAGI. Deletions cut 5 bases from V and 4 bases from J, with 10 bases between. The CDR3 is made up of 13 amino acids. The CDR3 sequence: CASSPLLPDTQYF. CDR3 bases: TGTGCCAGCAGTCCACTCCTCCCAGATACGCAGTATTTT.

This clonotype was counted ten times or more. The gene calls are TRBV6-1 and TRBJ2-1; D may match TRBD1 or TRBD2 (7 bases each). CDR3 length: 15 amino acids. From germline, CDR1 is MNHNS and CDR2 SASEGT. V was clipped by 6 bases and J by 6 bases, with 18 bases between them. The CDR3 nucleotides are TGTGCCAGCAGCAGGGGGGGAGCGATGGGCAATGAGCAGTTCTTC. It yields the protein CASSRGGAMGNEQFF.